A single sample is the source of the 3 T cell receptor beta chains below, sequenced in a study of regulatory T cells in long-lasting Graves disease. Library construction for TCR beta used iRepertoire HTBI primers and Arm-PCR of CDR3 regions. TCRdb re-called the multiplex PCR reads through MiXCR, storing one row per CDR3 protein. This sample has 510,000 or so distinct CDR3 sequences, with 9.5% to 15% found just once. Sample time point: newly diagnosed GD, antithyroid drugs for less than 3 months. Generation of the TCR library employed RNA extracted from PBMCs. These data are also associated with another study on T cells in Graves' hyperthyroidism and ophthalmopathy.

The specimen was peripheral blood mononuclear cells (PBMCs), collected at new diagnosis, from a patient treated with antithyroid drugs. All receptors come from a woman aged 25 to 45 with Graves disease.

V and J are TRBV6-2 or TRBV6-3 and TRBJ2-7; tentatively, D is TRBD2 (7 bases). Germline loops: CDR1 MNHEY, CDR2 SVGEGT. The CDR3 extends over 13 amino acids. V gave up 2 bases and J gave up 5 bases, with 10 bases separating them. CDR3 sequence reads: CASSYERDNEQYF. The CDR3 region has the DNA TGTGCCAGCAGTTACGAGCGGGACAACGAGCAGTACTTC.

The chain links TRBV4-2 to TRBJ2-7, with 8 positions matching TRBD2. Unmatched junction bases numbered 7, after V lost 0 bases and J lost 6 bases. Germline V gene data show CDR1 as LGHNA and CDR2 as YNFKEQ. CDR3 length equals 15 residues. The CDR3 region has the DNA TGTGCCAGCAGCCAAGATACAAGCGGGAGTAGCGAGCAGTACTTC. It encodes CASSQDTSGSSEQYF.

CDR3 nucleotides: TGTGCCAGCAGCGAAATAGCGGGGGCTAGCACAGATACGCAGTATTTT. Translation gives CASSEIAGASTDTQYF. The chain uses TRBV9 and TRBJ2-3; 9 positions match TRBD2. The CDR3 extends over 16 amino acids. From germline, CDR1 is SGDLS and CDR2 YYNGEE. The trim removed 3 bases at V and 0 bases at J, leaving 5 bases unmatched.